This TCR beta chain was sequenced for a study of cytotoxic CD8 clonotypes in ibrutinib-treated CLL (dated by TCRdb to the early 2020s). Background on the whole study: The cohort included around 15 treatment-naive and approximately twelve relapsed/refractory patients; 17 to 18 were IGHV unmutated. Responses were partial in 24 patients and complete in 2; after median about 68 months follow-up, around 15 stayed in remission and about twelve progressed. Samples at response were collected after a median of around twelve months of treatment, with a range of about 6 to 40 months. Samples averaged approximately 240,000 productive templates and 94,082 productive rearrangements. Longitudinal samples were available for about 30% of the 86 trial participants. Cryopreserved peripheral blood mononuclear cells were obtained prior to treatment, at the time of response, and at either disease progression or sustained remission. Every sample from remission and from progressive disease was obtained while the patients were still on ibrutinib.

This sample's time point label indicates: about eleven months on ibrutinib. Roughly 1.8 micrograms of genomic DNA were extracted from cryopreserved PBMCs for TCR beta library preparation. Longitudinal blood samples from CLL patients receiving ibrutinib monotherapy were subjected to high-throughput TCR beta sequencing. Patients were enrolled in a phase 2 open-label single-center ibrutinib monotherapy trial. Overall study results and their limits: Public clonotypes were found to be uncommon and were observed to contract or remain stable during treatment; the increase in clonality was shown to reflect expansion of private clonotypes at ibrutinib response. Lymph node repertoires were not examined, and the timing of sampling was not matched between patients in sustained remission and those whose disease progressed. Baseline clonality exceeded that of age-matched healthy donors and correlated strongly with circulating CD8+ T-cell counts. Clonality increased at ibrutinib response, stayed stable in sustained remission, and fell back toward baseline at progression.

Each clonotype received, on average, approximately 9.9x coverage in deep resolution sequencing performed on a MiSeq, where the target depth lay between 1 in 1 million and 1 in 200,000 T cells. TCR beta libraries were generated with the immunoSEQ hsTCRB Kit. The authors processed their data as follows. The data were analyzed with ImmunoSEQ Analyzer and ImmunoSEQ Data Assistant, and V, D and J gene assignments followed IMGT definitions. Clonality, which ranges from 0 to 1, was calculated as one minus the normalized Shannon entropy of productive rearrangement frequencies. Public clonotype analysis was restricted to overrepresented clonotypes comprising at least 0.05% of each patient's repertoire. Repertoires from about a dozen age-matched healthy donors in immuneACCESS were used as clonality controls. TCRdb holds this immuneACCESS table with in-frame rearrangements only. Some clones are missing; in checked studies, unresolved V genes explain under half, and the rest has no known cause. The V and J calls and clone size come from that table; D and trimming were worked out from the DNA. In this sample the table shows roughly 70,000 clones, approximately 90% of which occur a single time. The top ten clonotypes cover 3.1% of the sample.

With regard to this clone: Its antigen is still unknown. No much larger clonotype is one base removed from it; base qualities were not supplied.

From cysteine to phenylalanine, the CDR3 is 15 amino acids long. The read is trimmed to its CDR3 DNA, 45 bases read in frame from base 1. The germline V gene specifies SGHVS as CDR1 and FNYEAQ as CDR2. V is trimmed back by 1 base and J by 5 bases, and the junction contains 5 bases that no gene match accounts for. The source of this sequence is a human donor with chronic lymphocytic leukemia. This specimen consisted of PBMCs, obtained after 12 months of ibrutinib treatment. The rearrangement combines TRBV7-6 with TRBJ2-5; TRBD2 aligns with 9 central bases. In nucleotides, the sequence is TGTGCCAGCAGCTTAGAACTAGCGGGCTGGGAGACCCAGTACTTC. Translated, it reads CASSLELAGWETQYF.